This T cell receptor (beta chain) was observed in a study of OX40 agonist ivuxolimab in advanced cancers. Study summary: The drug used for patients, ivuxolimab, was an agonistic anti-OX40 (CD134) antibody. Eligibility rules accepted prior anti-PD-1, anti-PD-L1 or anti-CTLA-4 therapy, and approximately 40% had some.

V lost 4 bases, J lost 5 bases, and 18 bases lay in between. The length of the CDR3 is 15 residues. CDR1 is SGDLS and CDR2 is YYNGEE in the germline V gene. Repertoires were generated with immunoSEQ multiplex PCR, while TCRdb's copy carries only in-frame clones and drops some. Seen here are tens of thousands of clones, 80% to 95% observed once, and the top ten hold around 6.5%. This clone was observed once. The rearrangement joins TRBV9 to TRBJ2-5; D uncertain. The source was CD4+ or CD8+ T cells sorted from blood, collected in a trial of the OX40 agonist ivuxolimab. This TCR came from an adult with an advanced solid tumor such as melanoma, head and neck, liver or kidney cancer. The CDR3 region is CASSRSVQARETQYF. Written as DNA, the CDR3 is TGTGCCAGCAGCCGATCTGTTCAGGCCCGGGAGACCCAGTACTTC.